This T cell receptor beta chain is from a study of blood T cell repertoires in COVID-19. Across the study: From T cells, B-cell-depleted T cells, or PBMCs came the material, which was cDNA or gDNA.

Original processing methods: Reference gene primer amplification in the assay estimated nucleated cell counts. TCRdb keeps only in-frame clones here, not all; method: immunoSEQ multiplex PCR. The V and J calls and clone size were taken over from that table, and D and trimming were inferred from the DNA. This sample has 95,000 to 120,000 clones, with around 83% found just once. The CDR3 is made up of 16 amino acids. Germline CDR1 is MDHEN and CDR2 is SYDVKM. With 7 bases clipped from V and 5 bases from J, the junction kept 13 bases outside the gene matches. The chain carries TRBV28 and TRBJ1-2, with 10 bases lining up with TRBD1. This TCR derives from a woman in her 70s with acute or convalescent COVID-19. Material: peripheral blood. The CDR3 nucleotides read TGTGCCAGCATCCCCGGTTGGCGACAGGGGGCGTATGGCTACACCTTC. This codes for CASIPGWRQGAYGYTF.